Following are 32 T cell receptor beta chains from one sample sequenced in a study of OX40 agonist ivuxolimab in advanced cancers. Profiled with immunoSEQ multiplex PCR; TCRdb holds only in-frame clones, not every one. The table lists roughly 80,000 clones, 65% to 90% of them singletons. Sequencing was performed on CD4+ or CD8+ T cells sorted from blood, taken in a trial of the OX40 agonist ivuxolimab. The receptor source for this set is an adult with an advanced solid tumor such as melanoma, head and neck, liver or kidney cancer.

The CDR3 loop is CASSIQGAGNQPQHF. The CDR3 DNA follows: TGTGCCAGTAGTATTCAGGGGGCTGGCAATCAGCCCCAGCATTTT. The gene calls are TRBV19 and TRBJ1-5; the match to TRBD1 covers 8 bases. V lost 3 bases and J lost 2; bases outside the gene matches: 3. The CDR3 totals 15 residues. In germline, CDR1 is LNHDA, CDR2 SQIVND (reference sequence).

This chain links TRBV7-8 with TRBJ1-1; tentative D call: TRBD1 (5 bases). Germline lookup yields CDR1 SGHVS and CDR2 FQNEAQ. This CDR3 region has 15 residues. Trimming removed 5 bases from V and 4 bases from J, with 17 bases in between. This CDR3 is CASSIRVGGSTEAFF. CDR3 DNA: TGTGCCAGCAGCATCCGGGTCGGGGGAAGCACTGAAGCTTTCTTT.

The chain joins TRBV18 to TRBJ1-2; 7 bases are a match to TRBD1. CDR1 and CDR2 from the germline V gene are KGHSH and LQKENI. V dropped 5 bases and J dropped 4; count of bases not matched to a gene: 13. The CDR3 has 16 residues. CDR3 sequence: CASSSSGTENPYGYTF. CDR3 DNA: TGTGCCAGCTCATCCTCCGGGACAGAAAACCCCTATGGCTACACCTTC.

This sequence joins TRBV10-3 and TRBJ1-2; no clear D. The germline V gene encodes CDR1 ENHRY and CDR2 SYGVKD. The CDR3 runs to 11 residues. The V and J ends lost 4 bases and 4 bases respectively, with 4 bases between them. Written as DNA, the CDR3 is TGTGCCATCAGTGGAAGCTATGGCTACACCTTC. Protein sequence: CAISGSYGYTF.

The rearrangement links TRBV4-1 to TRBJ1-3, with D hard to call. This CDR3 has 17 amino acids. The V end was cut by 6 bases, the J end by 0 bases, with 18 bases between. Germline CDR1 reads MGHRA; CDR2 reads YSYEKL. The CDR3: CASRPRATVSSGNTIYF. DNA for the CDR3: TGCGCCAGCAGGCCAAGAGCAACCGTAAGCTCTGGAAACACCATATATTTT.

CDR3 sequence: CASSFVQGNQPQHF. As DNA, the CDR3 is TGTGCCAGCAGTTTCGTCCAGGGGAATCAGCCCCAGCATTTT. The chain couples TRBV27 to TRBJ1-5; a possible D gene is TRBD1 (6 bases). V lost 3 bases, J lost 4 bases, and 10 bases lay in between. CDR1 is MNHEY, CDR2 SMNVEV, per germline (reference sequence). There are 14 residues in the CDR3.

The chain couples TRBV7-3 to TRBJ2-7; 9 positions match TRBD2. V dropped 5 bases and J dropped 4; count of bases not matched to a gene: 12. CDR1 is SGHTA and CDR2 is FQGTGA in the germline V gene. CDR3 length: 16 amino acids. Written as DNA, the CDR3 is TGTGCCAGCAGCCAACTTATAGCGGGGGAACATTACGAGCAGTACTTC. This translates into CASSQLIAGEHYEQYF. Filled out from reference TRBV7-3 and TRBJ2-7, the complete variable domain reads GAGVSQTPSNKVTEKGKYVELRCDPISGHTALYWYRQSLGQGPEFLIYFQGTGAADDSGLPNDRFFAVRPEGSVSTLKIQRTERGDSAVYLCASSQLIAGEHYEQYFGPGTRLTVT.

The genes are TRBV7-9 and TRBJ1-1, with 7 bases identical to TRBD1. There are 13 residues in the CDR3. Trimming at V came to 3 bases and at J to 6 bases, leaving 4 bases not matched to a gene. CDR1 SEHNR and CDR2 FQNEAQ come from the germline V gene (reference sequence). The CDR3 region has the DNA TGTGCCAGCAGCTTTGCAGGGGGGCCTGAAGCTTTCTTT. Translating gives CASSFAGGPEAFF.

The V call is TRBV18, the J call TRBJ2-5; TRBD1 matches 7 bases. Trimming at V came to 0 bases and at J to 5 bases, leaving 15 bases not matched to a gene. This CDR3 has 18 amino acids. Germline V gives CDR1 KGHSH, CDR2 LQKENI. CDR3 coding DNA: TGTGCCAGCTCACCACCGGAGAAGGGGGCATTTCTAGGGGAGACCCAGTACTTC. It specifies CASSPPEKGAFLGETQYF.

The chain employs TRBV6-1 and TRBJ2-3; D is ambiguous. CDR3 length: 10 residues. Germline loops: CDR1 MNHNS, CDR2 SASEGT. The V end lost 9 bases, the J end lost 3 bases, and 4 bases lay between the germline ends. This CDR3 reads CASSTDTQYF. In nucleotides, the CDR3 is TGTGCCAGTTCAACAGATACGCAGTATTTT.

This chain joins TRBV5-1 and TRBJ1-2, with D tentatively TRBD1 (5 bases). Trimming removed 5 bases at V and 8 bases at J, with 19 bases between. Germline V gene lookup returns CDR1 SGHRS and CDR2 YFSETQ. CDR3 length: 14 amino acids. CDR3 amino acids: CASRFLPGTGGYTF. The CDR3 nucleotides are TGCGCCAGCAGATTCCTTCCGGGGACGGGGGGCTACACCTTC.

The chain recombines TRBV4-3 with TRBJ2-3, with TRBD1 as a possible D gene (6 bases). Germline loops: CDR1 LGHNA, CDR2 YSLEER. V dropped 2 bases and J dropped 6 bases, with 21 bases sitting between them. The CDR3 has 17 amino acids. The CDR3, as DNA: TGCGCCAGCAGCCAACTGGGGTCACAGGGTTTCTTGGATACGCAGTATTTT. It codes for CASSQLGSQGFLDTQYF.

This clone was counted once. In nucleotides, the CDR3 is TGTGCCAGCAGTGCCACAGGGTCCCCCTCCTACAATGAGCAGTTCTTC. Its translation: CASSATGSPSYNEQFF. This rearrangement joins TRBV6-4 to TRBJ2-1, with D possibly matching TRBD1 (6 bases). The V end was cut by 4 bases, the J end by 0 bases, with 13 bases between. Germline values: CDR1 MRHNA, CDR2 SNTAGT. The CDR3 covers 16 residues.

The chain is built from TRBV23-1 and TRBJ1-2; D is uncertain. Being an ORF, TRBV23-1 has a function that is uncertain. This CDR3 region has 14 residues. Trimming shortened V by 4 bases and J by 6 bases, and 15 bases separated the two germline ends. CDR3 sequence reads: CASSPLRGGDGYTF. DNA for the CDR3: TGCGCCAGCAGTCCCCTCCGGGGAGGCGATGGCTACACCTTC.

The rearrangement joins TRBV5-4 to TRBJ2-1; 14 positions agree with TRBD2. The germline CDR1 and CDR2 sequences are SGHNT and YYREEE (reference sequence). J was trimmed by 8 bases and V by 4 bases; bases with no gene match: 11. This CDR3 comprises 17 residues. CDR3 protein: CASSQVPGLAGVDEQFF. The CDR3 region has the DNA TGTGCCAGCAGCCAAGTACCGGGACTAGCGGGAGTAGATGAGCAGTTCTTC.

The chain employs TRBV11-2 and TRBJ2-1; D remains ambiguous. The CDR3 is made up of 14 amino acids. With 1 base removed from V and 7 bases from J, the gap between germline ends came to 11 bases. The germline gives CDR1 SGHAT, CDR2 FQNNGV. The CDR3 nucleotides read TGTGCCAGCAGCTTAGCACGCCCCCAGAATGAGCAGTTCTTC. As protein: CASSLARPQNEQFF.

The gene calls are TRBV30 and TRBJ2-7; D not resolved. CDR1 GTSNPN and CDR2 SVGIG come from the germline V gene (reference sequence). The ends were cut back, 7 bases at V and 6 bases at J, with 19 bases in the middle. This CDR3 contains 13 residues. CDR3 sequence (DNA): TGTGCCTCGGCCTCCGGGCCCCTGGGCGAGCAGTACTTC. It translates to CASASGPLGEQYF. Drawing the rest from reference TRBV30 and TRBJ2-7, the complete variable domain is SQTIHQWPATLVQPVGSPLSLECTVEGTSNPNLYWYRQAAGRGLQLLFYSVGIGQISSEVPQNLSASRPQDRQFILSSKKLLLSDSGFYLCASASGPLGEQYFGPGTRLTVT.

This chain links TRBV29-1 with TRBJ2-3; no definite D call. The CDR3 has 13 residues. Germline loops: CDR1 SQVTM, CDR2 ANQGSEA. V shed 1 base and J shed 0 bases, with 5 bases lying between them. The CDR3 reads CSVEVASTDTQYF. CDR3 nucleotides: TGCAGCGTTGAAGTTGCTAGCACAGATACGCAGTATTTT.

This clone has just a few counts. This chain connects TRBV28 to TRBJ2-7; TRBD1 aligns across 12 bases. This CDR3 comprises 12 residues. Losses at the gene ends were 7 bases for V and 9 bases for J; bases not matched to a gene: 4. Germline loops: CDR1 MDHEN, CDR2 SYDVKM. The CDR3 protein is CASTGQGAVQYF. The CDR3 bases are TGTGCCAGCACGGGACAGGGGGCTGTGCAGTACTTC.

V gene TRBV2 combines with J gene TRBJ1-4; D gene ambiguous. V was pared by 5 bases and J by 8 bases, with 15 bases between. The CDR3 sequence is 14 residues long. CDR1 is SNHLY and CDR2 is FYNNEI in the germline V gene. CDR3 nucleotide sequence: TGTGCCAGCAGTATAGGATGGAATGAAGAAAAACTGTTTTTT. This sequence encodes CASSIGWNEEKLFF.

This chain joins TRBV4-3 and TRBJ2-2; 7 bases align to TRBD1. Germline CDR1 LGHNA, CDR2 YSLEER. With 7 bases clipped from V and 4 bases from J, the junction kept 6 bases outside the gene matches. The CDR3 loop spans 14 amino acids. The CDR3: CASKRQGVTGELFF. In DNA, the CDR3 is TGCGCCAGCAAAAGGCAGGGGGTCACCGGGGAGCTGTTTTTT.

The rearrangement links TRBV4-1 to TRBJ1-1; 7 nucleotides agree with TRBD1. CDR3 length equals 17 residues. Germline trimming cut 2 bases from V and 7 bases from J; bases unmatched to any gene: 16. The germline gives CDR1 MGHRA, CDR2 YSYEKL. The CDR3 DNA follows: TGCGCCAGCAGCCAACCGACAGCCGGGACAGTTCGACGTGAAGCTTTCTTT. Translated: CASSQPTAGTVRREAFF.

The V gene is TRBV5-5, the J gene TRBJ2-3; D not resolved. Trimming stripped 0 bases from V and 5 bases from J, with 4 bases between. Looked up from germline, CDR1 is SGHKS and CDR2 is YYEKEE (reference sequence). The CDR3 is 12 amino acids. The CDR3 DNA follows: TGTGCCAGCAGCTTGGGGTTAGATACGCAGTATTTT. It translates to CASSLGLDTQYF.

This clone was seen once. The CDR3 coding sequence is TGTGCCAGCAGCATCGACTCAACTGGAAACACCATATATTTT. It translates to CASSIDSTGNTIYF. The gene calls are TRBV5-5 and TRBJ1-3; no reliable D call. The V end was cut by 4 bases, the J end by 2 bases, with 10 bases between. The CDR3 sequence is 14 residues long. Germline CDR1 reads SGHKS; CDR2 reads YYEKEE (reference sequence).

CDR3 amino acids: CASSSPTGRDTQYF. The CDR3 DNA follows: TGTGCCAGCAGTTCCCCGACAGGGCGGGATACGCAGTATTTT. The gene calls are TRBV6-5 and TRBJ2-3, with TRBD1 identical over 7 bases. Unmatched junction bases numbered 7, after V lost 4 bases and J lost 6 bases. Germline CDR1 and CDR2: MNHEY and SVGAGI. This CDR3 has 14 residues.

This clone has a handful of counts. V gene TRBV18 combines with J gene TRBJ2-6, with D uncertain. V shed 0 bases and J shed 0 bases, with 6 bases lying between them. The CDR3 totals 16 residues. The germline gives CDR1 KGHSH, CDR2 LQKENI. CDR3 loop: CASSPPQLSGANVLTF. In nucleotides, the CDR3 is TGTGCCAGCTCACCACCGCAACTCTCTGGGGCCAACGTCCTGACTTTC. Variable domain in full (rest from reference TRBV18 and TRBJ2-6): NAGVMQNPRHLVRRRGQEARLRCSPMKGHSHVYWYRQLPEEGLKFMVYLQKENIIDESGMPKERFSAEFPKEGPSILRIQQVVRGDSAAYFCASSPPQLSGANVLTFGAGSRLTVL.

V gene TRBV28 combines with J gene TRBJ2-2; 7 nucleotides align to TRBD2. The trim removed 4 bases at V and 6 bases at J, leaving 8 bases unmatched. There are 15 residues in the CDR3. Looked up from germline, CDR1 is MDHEN and CDR2 is SYDVKM. The CDR3 DNA follows: TGTGCCAGCAGTTCCCTTCGGGGGGTGGCCGGGGAGCTGTTTTTT. Its protein product is CASSSLRGVAGELFF.

The gene calls are TRBV11-2 and TRBJ2-1; D unclear. V lost 5 bases, J lost 4 bases, and 6 bases lay in between. The CDR3 is 12 amino acids. In germline, CDR1 is SGHAT, CDR2 FQNNGV. The CDR3 here is CASSEEYNEQFF. The CDR3 DNA reads as TGTGCCAGCAGCGAAGAGTACAATGAGCAGTTCTTC.

The CDR3 nucleotides read TGTGCCAGCAGACATCGACAGGATTACACCGGGGAGCTGTTTTTT. It encodes CASRHRQDYTGELFF. J is TRBJ2-2 and V is TRBV6-1; tentatively, D is TRBD1 (6 bases). CDR3 length: 15 residues. Germline loops: CDR1 MNHNS, CDR2 SASEGT. V gave up 6 bases and J gave up 3 bases, with 14 bases separating them.

This clone was recorded once. V is TRBV4-1 and J is TRBJ1-1; D remains unclear. CDR3 length: 16 amino acids. The ends were cut back, 5 bases at V and 1 base at J, with 17 bases in the middle. Looked up from germline, CDR1 is MGHRA and CDR2 is YSYEKL. This CDR3 reads CASSYLPMDGNTEAFF. CDR3 DNA: TGCGCCAGCAGCTACCTCCCGATGGACGGGAACACTGAAGCTTTCTTT.

This chain links TRBV6-5 with TRBJ2-5; D is unclear. With 2 bases removed from V and 9 bases from J, the gap between germline ends came to 16 bases. Germline assignment: CDR1 MNHEY and CDR2 SVGAGI. CDR3 size: 14 residues. CDR3 sequence (DNA): TGTGCCAGCAGTTACGGTCGGTTCCAATCGGCCCAGTACTTC. Protein sequence: CASSYGRFQSAQYF.

This chain joins TRBV28 and TRBJ2-7, with TRBD1 matching over 8 bases. The V gene end was trimmed by 5 bases and the J gene end by 3 bases; junction bases not matched to a gene: 9. This CDR3 spans 15 amino acids. CDR1 is MDHEN, CDR2 SYDVKM, per germline. Here the CDR3 reads CASSRAGTGLYEQYF. CDR3 DNA sequence: TGTGCCAGCAGTCGAGCCGGGACAGGCCTCTACGAGCAGTACTTC.